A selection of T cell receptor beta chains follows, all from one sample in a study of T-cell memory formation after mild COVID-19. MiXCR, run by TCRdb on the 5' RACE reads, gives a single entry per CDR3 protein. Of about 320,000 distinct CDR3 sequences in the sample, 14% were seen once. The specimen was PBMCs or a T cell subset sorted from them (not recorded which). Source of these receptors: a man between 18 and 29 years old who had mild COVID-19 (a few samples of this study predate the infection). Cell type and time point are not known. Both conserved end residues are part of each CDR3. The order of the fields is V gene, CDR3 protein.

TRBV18,CASSPGTATNQPQHF
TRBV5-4,CASSLVQGNEQFF
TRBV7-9,CASSPFGTGYEQYF
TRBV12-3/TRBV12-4,CASSKGPLAASTDTQYF
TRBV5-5,CASSLVKGSYEQFF
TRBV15,CATSRVWGAETQYF
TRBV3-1,CASSPTDPSTDTQYF
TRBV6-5,CASSRYSRGQPQHF
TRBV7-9,CAGSRGATYNEQFF
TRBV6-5,CASSYRQATGELFF
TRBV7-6,CASSSVLTDTQYF
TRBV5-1,CASSIRDSGETQYF
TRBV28,CASSPFGRLDMNTEAFF
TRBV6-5,CASNLYWDPDAKNIQYF
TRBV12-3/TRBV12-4,CASSFLADSYNEQFF
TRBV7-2,CASGETGQGPDTQYF
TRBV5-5,CASSLETGPDTQYF
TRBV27,CASGSSNQPQHF
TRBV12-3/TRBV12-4,CASSLGSGGAGEQFF
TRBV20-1,CSPVGETEAFF
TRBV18,CASTTETIGNLYEQYF
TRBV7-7,CASSLSGEANTGELFF
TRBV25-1,CASSEFGGATDTQYF
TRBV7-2,CASSLALGGSPLHF
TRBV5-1,CASSATGSSSYNEQFF
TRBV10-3,CAISTDIIDGYTF
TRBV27,CASSLGELNTEAFF